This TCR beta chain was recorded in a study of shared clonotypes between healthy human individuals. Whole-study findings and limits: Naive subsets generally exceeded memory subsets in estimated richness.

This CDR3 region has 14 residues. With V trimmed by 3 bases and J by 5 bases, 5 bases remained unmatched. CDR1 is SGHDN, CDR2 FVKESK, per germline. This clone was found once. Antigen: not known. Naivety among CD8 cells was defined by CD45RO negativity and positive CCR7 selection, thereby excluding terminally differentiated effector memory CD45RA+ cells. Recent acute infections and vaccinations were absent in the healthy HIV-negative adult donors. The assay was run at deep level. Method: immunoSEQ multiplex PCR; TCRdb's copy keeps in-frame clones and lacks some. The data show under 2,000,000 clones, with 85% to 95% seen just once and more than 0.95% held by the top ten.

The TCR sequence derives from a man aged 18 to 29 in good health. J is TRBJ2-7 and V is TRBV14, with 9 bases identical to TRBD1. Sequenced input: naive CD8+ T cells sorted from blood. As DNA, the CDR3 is TGTGCCAGCAGCCATTGGACAGGGGTGAACGAGCAGTACTTC. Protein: CASSHWTGVNEQYF.